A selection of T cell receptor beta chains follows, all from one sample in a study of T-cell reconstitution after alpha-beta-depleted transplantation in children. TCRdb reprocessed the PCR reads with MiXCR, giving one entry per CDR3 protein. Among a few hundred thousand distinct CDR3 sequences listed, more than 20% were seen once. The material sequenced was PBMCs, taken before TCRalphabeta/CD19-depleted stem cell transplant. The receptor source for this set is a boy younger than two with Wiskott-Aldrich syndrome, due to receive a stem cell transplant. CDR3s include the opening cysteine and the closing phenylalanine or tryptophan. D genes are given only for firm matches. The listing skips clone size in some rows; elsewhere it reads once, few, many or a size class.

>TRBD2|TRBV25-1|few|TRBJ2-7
CASSEFGSGSGEQYF
TGTGCCAGCAGTGAATTTGGTAGCGGGAGCGGGGAGCAGTACTTC
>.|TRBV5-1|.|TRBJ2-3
CASSLEGVAADTQYF
TGCGCCAGCAGCTTGGAGGGGGTAGCGGCAGATACGCAGTATTTT
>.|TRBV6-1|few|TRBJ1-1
CASTALLNTEAFF
TGTGCCAGCACAGCGCTTCTGAACACTGAAGCTTTCTTT
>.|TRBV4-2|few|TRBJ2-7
CASSQFARTPKYF
TGTGCCAGCAGCCAATTTGCCCGGACCCCCAAGTACTTC
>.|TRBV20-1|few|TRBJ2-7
CSASRRDRVDEQYF
TGCAGTGCTAGCCGACGGGATAGAGTGGACGAGCAGTACTTC
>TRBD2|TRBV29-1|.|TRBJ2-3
CSVEVGEGTQYF
TGCAGCGTTGAAGTGGGGGAGGGGACGCAGTATTTT
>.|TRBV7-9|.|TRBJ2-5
CASSLEGPEYF
TGTGCCAGCAGCTTAGAGGGCCCGGAGTACTTC
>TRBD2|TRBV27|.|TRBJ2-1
CASSPTSGRAFTDNEQFF
TGTGCCAGCAGTCCCACTAGCGGGAGGGCTTTTACGGACAATGAGCAGTTCTTC
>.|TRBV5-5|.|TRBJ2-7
CASSRDTTFGEQYF
TGTGCCAGCAGCCGGGACACCACCTTTGGTGAGCAGTACTTC
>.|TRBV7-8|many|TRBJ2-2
CASSTGISGELFF
TGTGCCAGCAGCACAGGGATTTCCGGGGAGCTGTTTTTT
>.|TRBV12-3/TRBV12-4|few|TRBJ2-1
CASSPGSEQFF
TGTGCCAGCAGTCCAGGAAGTGAGCAGTTCTTC
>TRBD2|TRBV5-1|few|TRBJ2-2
CASSPITGLAGGNTGELFF
TGCGCCAGCAGCCCCATCACAGGACTAGCGGGAGGGAACACCGGGGAGCTGTTTTTT
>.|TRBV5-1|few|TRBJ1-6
CASSLGSHTPLHF
TGCGCCAGCAGCCTGGGGTCTCATACACCCCTCCACTTT
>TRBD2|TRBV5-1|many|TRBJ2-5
CASSPGTSQETQYF
TGTGCCAGCAGCCCCGGGACTAGCCAAGAGACCCAGTACTTC
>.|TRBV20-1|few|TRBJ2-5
CSASPAGQETQYF
TGCAGTGCTAGTCCTGCCGGTCAAGAGACCCAGTACTTC
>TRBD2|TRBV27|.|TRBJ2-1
CASSLYYRLAGVYNEQFF
TGTGCCAGCAGTTTATACTATCGACTAGCGGGAGTTTACAATGAGCAGTTCTTC
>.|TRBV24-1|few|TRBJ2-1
CATSDPDRLDNEQFF
TGTGCCACCAGTGATCCCGACAGGTTAGACAATGAGCAGTTCTTC
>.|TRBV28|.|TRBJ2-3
CASSTTGLLGTDTQYF
TGTGCCAGCAGTACTACAGGGCTGTTGGGCACAGATACGCAGTATTTT
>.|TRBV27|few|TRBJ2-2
CASTAISGNTGELFF
TGTGCCAGCACCGCAATTAGCGGGAACACCGGGGAGCTGTTTTTT
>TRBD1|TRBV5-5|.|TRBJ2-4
CASSFRGQGGSKNSQYF
TGTGCCAGCAGCTTCCGGGGACAGGGTGGATCCAAAAACAGTCAGTACTTC
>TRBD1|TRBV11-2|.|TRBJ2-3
CASSLGGGTGGTDTQYF
TGTGCCAGCAGCTTAGGGGGCGGGACAGGGGGGACAGATACGCAGTATTTT
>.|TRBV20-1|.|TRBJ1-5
CSARVTGSNQPQHF
TGCAGTGCTAGAGTCACAGGGAGCAATCAGCCCCAGCATTTT
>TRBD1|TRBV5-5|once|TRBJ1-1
CASSSSSGGVTEAFF
TGTGCCAGCAGCTCTTCTTCAGGGGGCGTCACTGAAGCTTTCTTT
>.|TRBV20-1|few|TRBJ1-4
CSAIRDPANEKLFF
TGCAGTGCCATCCGGGACCCAGCAAATGAAAAACTGTTTTTT
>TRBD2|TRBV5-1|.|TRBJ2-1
CASSLVSGSSNEQFF
TGCGCCAGCAGCTTGGTTAGCGGGAGCTCAAATGAGCAGTTCTTC
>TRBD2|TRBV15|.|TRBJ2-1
CATSSGGLAGARLLTSSYNEQFF
TGTGCCACCAGCAGCGGTGGTCTAGCGGGGGCCCGCCTCCTAACGAGCTCCTACAATGAGCAGTTCTTC
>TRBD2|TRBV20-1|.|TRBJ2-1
CSVILAGHGAYNEQFF
TGCAGTGTTATTTTAGCGGGCCACGGCGCCTACAATGAGCAGTTCTTC
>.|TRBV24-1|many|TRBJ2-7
CATRADSSYEQYF
TGTGCCACCAGGGCAGACAGCTCCTACGAGCAGTACTTC
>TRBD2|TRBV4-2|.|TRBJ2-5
CASSQEMIAGVRTQYF
TGTGCCAGCAGCCAAGAGATGATAGCGGGAGTACGGACTCAGTACTTC
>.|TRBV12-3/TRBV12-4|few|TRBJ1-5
CASSLENRVREPQHF
TGTGCCAGCAGTTTAGAGAACAGGGTAAGGGAGCCCCAGCATTTT
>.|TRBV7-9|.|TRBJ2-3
CASSLSRVTPDTQYF
TGTGCCAGCAGCTTAAGCAGGGTCACACCAGATACGCAGTATTTT
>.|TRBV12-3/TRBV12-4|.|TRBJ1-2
CASSLTRVGGYTF
TGCGCCAGCAGCTTGACCAGGGTGGGAGGCTACACCTTC
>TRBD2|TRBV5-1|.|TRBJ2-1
CASSRSLAGQNEQFF
TGCGCCAGCAGCCGCTCGCTAGCGGGACAGAATGAGCAGTTCTTC
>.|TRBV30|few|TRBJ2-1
CAWSVGVNEQFF
TGTGCCTGGAGTGTCGGCGTCAATGAGCAGTTCTTC
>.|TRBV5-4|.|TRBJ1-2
CASSLVPAGTYGGYTF
TGTGCCAGCAGCTTGGTGCCGGCAGGGACCTATGGGGGCTACACCTTC
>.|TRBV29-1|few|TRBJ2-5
CSARRGMETQYF
TGCAGCGCGCGGAGAGGGATGGAGACCCAGTACTTC
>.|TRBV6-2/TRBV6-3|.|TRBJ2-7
CASSLPGPPYEQYF
TGTGCCAGCAGCCTCCCGGGGCCCCCCTACGAGCAGTACTTC
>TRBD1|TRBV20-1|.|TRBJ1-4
CSARGITGGAGEKLFF
TGCAGTGCTAGAGGAATAACAGGGGGCGCTGGAGAAAAACTGTTTTTT
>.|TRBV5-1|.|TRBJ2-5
CASSSNRVQETQYF
TGCGCCAGCAGCTCCAACAGGGTACAAGAGACCCAGTACTTC
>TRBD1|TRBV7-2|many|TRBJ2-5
CASSQGQVKATQYF
TGTGCCAGCAGCCAGGGACAGGTTAAGGCGACCCAGTACTTC
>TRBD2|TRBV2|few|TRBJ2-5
CASTWREGRETQYF
TGTGCCAGCACTTGGAGGGAGGGCAGGGAGACCCAGTACTTC
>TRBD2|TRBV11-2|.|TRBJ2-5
CASSLDRIAGEWTGETQYF
TGTGCCAGCAGCTTAGATCGAATAGCGGGAGAATGGACTGGAGAGACCCAGTACTTC
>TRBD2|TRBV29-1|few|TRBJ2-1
CSATGGTSGVNEQFF
TGCAGCGCCACCGGAGGGACTAGCGGAGTTAATGAGCAGTTCTTC
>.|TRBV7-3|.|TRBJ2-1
CASSLDRNSYNEQFF
TGTGCCAGCAGCTTAGACCGAAACTCTTACAATGAGCAGTTCTTC
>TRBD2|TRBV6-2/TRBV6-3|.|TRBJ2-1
CASRPRLAGDTDEQFF
TGTGCCAGCAGGCCCCGACTAGCGGGAGATACGGATGAGCAGTTCTTC
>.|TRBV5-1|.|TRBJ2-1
CASGPRDNEQFF
TGCGCCAGCGGTCCCCGAGACAATGAGCAGTTCTTC
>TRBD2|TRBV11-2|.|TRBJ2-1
CASSLVLGPGLAGLEQFF
TGTGCCAGCAGCTTAGTATTGGGACCGGGACTAGCGGGGCTTGAGCAGTTCTTC
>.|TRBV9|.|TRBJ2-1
CASSSGQRNEQFF
TGTGCCAGCAGCTCCGGACAGAGGAATGAGCAGTTCTTC
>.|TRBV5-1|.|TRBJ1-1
CASSLDRWETEAFF
TGCGCCAGCAGCTTGGACAGATGGGAGACTGAAGCTTTCTTT
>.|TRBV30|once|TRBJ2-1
CAWTRDNAPYNEQFF
TGTGCCTGGACCCGGGACAACGCCCCCTACAATGAGCAGTTCTTC
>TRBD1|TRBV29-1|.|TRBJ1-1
CSAGQGWNTEAFF
TGCAGCGCAGGACAGGGTTGGAACACTGAAGCTTTCTTT
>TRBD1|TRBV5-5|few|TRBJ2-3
CASSTRQGERDTQYF
TGTGCCAGCAGCACCCGACAGGGGGAGAGGGATACGCAGTATTTT
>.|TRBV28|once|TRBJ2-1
CAGSPPASPQDNEQFF
TGTGCCGGCAGTCCACCCGCTAGCCCGCAAGATAATGAGCAGTTCTTC
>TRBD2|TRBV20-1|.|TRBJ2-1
CSAAREPSKNNEQFF
TGCAGTGCGGCGCGGGAGCCCTCCAAAAACAATGAGCAGTTCTTC
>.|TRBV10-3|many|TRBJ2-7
CAISEGGYEQYF
TGTGCCATCAGTGAGGGGGGCTACGAGCAGTACTTC
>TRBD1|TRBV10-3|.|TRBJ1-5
CAISGTDRDQPQHF
TGTGCCATCAGTGGAACGGACAGGGATCAGCCCCAGCATTTT
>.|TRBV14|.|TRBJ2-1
CASSQEQGSPPSYNEQFF
TGTGCCAGCAGCCAAGAGCAAGGCAGTCCCCCCTCCTACAATGAGCAGTTCTTC
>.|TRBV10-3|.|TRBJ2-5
CAISVPEVETQYF
TGTGCCATCAGTGTACCTGAGGTGGAGACCCAGTACTTC